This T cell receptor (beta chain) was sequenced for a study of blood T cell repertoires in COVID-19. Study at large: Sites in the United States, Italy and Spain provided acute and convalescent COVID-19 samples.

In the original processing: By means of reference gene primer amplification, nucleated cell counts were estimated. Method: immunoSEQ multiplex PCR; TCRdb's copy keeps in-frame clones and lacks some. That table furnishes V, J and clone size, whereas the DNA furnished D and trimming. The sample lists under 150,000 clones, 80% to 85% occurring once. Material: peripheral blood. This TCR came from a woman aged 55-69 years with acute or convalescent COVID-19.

The CDR3 region is CASSPGTSGRHKGNEQFF. The CDR3 nucleotides read TGCGCCAGCAGCCCCGGGACTAGCGGGAGACACAAAGGGAATGAGCAGTTCTTC. This chain connects TRBV4-1 to TRBJ2-1, with 14 bases lining up with TRBD2. CDR3 length: 18 amino acids. CDR1 MGHRA and CDR2 YSYEKL come from the germline V gene. The ends lost 4 bases at V and 7 bases at J; junction bases unmatched: 12.